This T cell receptor (beta chain) was identified in a study of PD-1 blockade in classical Hodgkin lymphoma. Study-wide background: Intravenous infusions of nivolumab 3 mg/kg reached patients every 2 weeks. Broader study findings: Diversity similar to that of newly diagnosed patients was seen at baseline in complete responders. Why repertoires differed is undefined; disease activity or prior therapy possibly contributed.

Germline CDR1 MNHEY, CDR2 SVGAGI. Trimming took 3 bases from V and 5 from J, leaving 9 bases between them. The CDR3 has 13 amino acids. Time point described: cycle 4 day 1 (C4D1), after 6 weeks of nivolumab. Every single patient, without exception, relapsed after autologous stem cell transplantation, and brentuximab vedotin exposure varied. Thawed PBMCs were subjected to magnetic negative selection, which yielded isolated CD8+ T cells. Progressive disease, partial response or complete response was each patient's best response. Using immunoSEQ multiplex PCR, the repertoire was profiled, and TCRdb retains in-frame clones only, with some absent. The sample has around 2,900 clones, 70% seen once. Points on this clone: Its target is not known.

Here the sequenced sample was CD8+ T cells from blood, taken before the fourth cycle of nivolumab. The chain combines TRBV6-5 with TRBJ2-3; the D gene is possibly TRBD1 (5 bases). The sequence was obtained from a human donor with classical Hodgkin lymphoma. CDR3 nucleotide sequence: TGTGCCAGCAGTTATGGTAGGGGAGATACGCAGTATTTT. It encodes CASSYGRGDTQYF.